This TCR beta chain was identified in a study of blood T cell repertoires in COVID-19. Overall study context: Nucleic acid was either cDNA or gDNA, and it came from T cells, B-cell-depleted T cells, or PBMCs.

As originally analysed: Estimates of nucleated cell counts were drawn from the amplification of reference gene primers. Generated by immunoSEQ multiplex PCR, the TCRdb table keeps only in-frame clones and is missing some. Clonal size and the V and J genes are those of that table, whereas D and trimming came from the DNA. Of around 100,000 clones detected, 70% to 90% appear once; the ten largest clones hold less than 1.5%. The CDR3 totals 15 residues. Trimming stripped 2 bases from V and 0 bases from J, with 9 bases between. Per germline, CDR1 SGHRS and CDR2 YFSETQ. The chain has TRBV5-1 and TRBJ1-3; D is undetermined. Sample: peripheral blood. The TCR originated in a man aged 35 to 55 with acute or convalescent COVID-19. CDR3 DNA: TGCGCCAGCAGCTTAGGAGGGTCCTCTGGAAACACCATATATTTT. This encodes CASSLGGSSGNTIYF.